The sequence of this TCR beta chain was determined in a study of T-cell reconstitution after alpha-beta-depleted transplantation in children. General observations from the study: Reports say that about two months after transplant, the alpha-beta T cells came out of several hundred graft clones that had expanded. T-cell counts and diversity at one year post-transplant came mainly from newly produced T cells.

This clonotype has a handful of counts. Its cognate antigen is unknown. Unique molecular identifiers were used in preparing the TCRbeta library. TCRdb analysed the PCR reads with MiXCR anew, one entry per CDR3 protein. The table has about 200,000 distinct CDR3 sequences, about 6.6% seen once. The CDR3 runs 13 residues. The V and J ends lost 0 bases and 7 bases respectively, with 9 bases between them. Germline V lookup: CDR1 GTSNPN, CDR2 SVGIG (reference sequence). The chain links TRBV30 to TRBJ2-2; no clear D. Specimen: PBMCs, collected before TCRalphabeta/CD19-depleted stem cell transplant. This clonotype originated in a boy under 10 years old with acute lymphoblastic leukemia, due to receive a stem cell transplant. CDR3 loop: CAWSVSGIGELFF. The CDR3 DNA reads TGTGCCTGGAGTGTTTCGGGTATCGGGGAGCTGTTTTTT.